This paragraph covers one T cell receptor beta chain sequence. Its antigen remains unidentified. The sample comes from a study of T cell responses to AZD1222 COVID-19 vaccine. On the study more broadly: Combined were second doses at about 4 or about 12 weeks.

Some clones are missing from TCRdb's copy, which holds only in-frame ones; the method was immunoSEQ multiplex PCR. This sample has 70,000 to 90,000 clones, with approximately 82% found just once. This CDR3 comprises 16 residues. Points from the study as a whole: Close to half of all spike-specific TCRs reportedly target regions of the variants that are unmutated. Sampling captured repertoires only after the peak T cell response. Among the donors, most were white British and more were female, and clonal diversity was possibly underestimated.

This clonotype was obtained from an adult in good health. The chain recombines TRBV21-1 with TRBJ1-6. TRBV21-1 is reported as a pseudogene. Sequenced material: peripheral blood, taken on day 0 of AZD1222 vaccination. The CDR3 region has the DNA TGTGCCAGCAGCAAGTTTAGCCAGGGACATAATTCACCCCTCCACTTT. It codes for CASSKFSQGHNSPLHF.